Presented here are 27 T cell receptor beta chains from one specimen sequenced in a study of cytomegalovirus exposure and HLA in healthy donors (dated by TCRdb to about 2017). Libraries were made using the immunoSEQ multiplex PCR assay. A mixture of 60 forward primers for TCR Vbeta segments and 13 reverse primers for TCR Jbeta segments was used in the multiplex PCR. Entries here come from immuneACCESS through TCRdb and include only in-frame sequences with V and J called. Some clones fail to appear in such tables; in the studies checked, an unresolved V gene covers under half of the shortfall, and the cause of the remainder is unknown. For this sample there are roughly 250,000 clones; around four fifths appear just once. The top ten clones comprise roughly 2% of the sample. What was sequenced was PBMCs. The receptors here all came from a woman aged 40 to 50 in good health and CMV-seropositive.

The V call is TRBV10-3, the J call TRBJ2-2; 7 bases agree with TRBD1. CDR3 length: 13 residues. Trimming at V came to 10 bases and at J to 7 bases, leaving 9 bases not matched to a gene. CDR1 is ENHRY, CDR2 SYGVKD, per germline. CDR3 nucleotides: TGTGCCAGCATTCAGGGGGACGGCGGGGAGCTGTTTTTT. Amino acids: CASIQGDGGELFF.

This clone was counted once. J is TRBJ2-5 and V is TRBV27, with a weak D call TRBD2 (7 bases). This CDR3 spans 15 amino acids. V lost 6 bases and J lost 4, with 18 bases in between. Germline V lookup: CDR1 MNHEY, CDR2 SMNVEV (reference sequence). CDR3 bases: TGTGCCAGCAGGGAGGGAGGGGGATATGGAGAGACCCAGTACTTC. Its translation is CASREGGGYGETQYF.

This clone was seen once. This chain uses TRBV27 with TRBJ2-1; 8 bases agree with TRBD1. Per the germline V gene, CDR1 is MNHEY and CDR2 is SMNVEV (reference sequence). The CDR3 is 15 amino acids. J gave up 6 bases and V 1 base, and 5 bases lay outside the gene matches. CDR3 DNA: TGTGCCAGCAGTTTATATAGGACAGGGATCAATGAGCAGTTCTTC. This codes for CASSLYRTGINEQFF.

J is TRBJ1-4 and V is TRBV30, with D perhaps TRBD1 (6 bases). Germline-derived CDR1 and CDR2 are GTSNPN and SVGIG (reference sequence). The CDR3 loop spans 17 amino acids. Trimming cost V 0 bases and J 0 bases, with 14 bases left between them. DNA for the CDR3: TGTGCCTGGAGTGTATCGTCGTGGGGGCCAACTAATGAAAAACTGTTTTTT. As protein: CAWSVSSWGPTNEKLFF. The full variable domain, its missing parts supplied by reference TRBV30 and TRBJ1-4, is SQTIHQWPATLVQPVGSPLSLECTVEGTSNPNLYWYRQAAGRGLQLLFYSVGIGQISSEVPQNLSASRPQDRQFILSSKKLLLSDSGFYLCAWSVSSWGPTNEKLFFGSGTQLSVL.

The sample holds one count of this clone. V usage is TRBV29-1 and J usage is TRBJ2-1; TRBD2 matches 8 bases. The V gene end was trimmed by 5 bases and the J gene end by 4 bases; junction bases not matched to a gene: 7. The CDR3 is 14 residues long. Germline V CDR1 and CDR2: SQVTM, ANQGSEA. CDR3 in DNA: TGCAGCGTTCCCTTTCGGGAGGGATACAATGAGCAGTTCTTC. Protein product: CSVPFREGYNEQFF.

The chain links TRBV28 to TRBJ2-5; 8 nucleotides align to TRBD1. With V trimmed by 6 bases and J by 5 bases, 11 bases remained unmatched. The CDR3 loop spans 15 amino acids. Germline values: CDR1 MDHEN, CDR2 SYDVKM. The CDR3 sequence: CASSPLTGAGETQYF. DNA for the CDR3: TGTGCCAGCAGCCCGCTGACAGGGGCAGGGGAGACCCAGTACTTC.

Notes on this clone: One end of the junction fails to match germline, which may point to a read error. This chain's CDR3 is CANSSGDGVPYEQYF. CDR3 DNA sequence: TGTGCCAACAGTTCGGGGGACGGGGTCCCCTACGAGCAGTACTTC. This sequence joins TRBV27 and TRBJ2-7; weak D call: TRBD2 (6 bases). Per germline, CDR1 MNHEY and CDR2 SMNVEV (reference sequence). This CDR3 has 15 amino acids.

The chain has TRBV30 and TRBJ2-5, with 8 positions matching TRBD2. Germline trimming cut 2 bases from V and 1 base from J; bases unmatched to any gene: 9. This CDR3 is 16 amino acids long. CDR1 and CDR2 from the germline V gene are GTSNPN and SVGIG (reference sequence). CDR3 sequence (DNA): TGTGCCTGGAGTCCATTAATTCGGGAGGGCCAAGAGACCCAGTACTTC. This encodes CAWSPLIREGQETQYF. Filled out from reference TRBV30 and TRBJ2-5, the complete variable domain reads SQTIHQWPATLVQPVGSPLSLECTVEGTSNPNLYWYRQAAGRGLQLLFYSVGIGQISSEVPQNLSASRPQDRQFILSSKKLLLSDSGFYLCAWSPLIREGQETQYFGPGTRLLVL.

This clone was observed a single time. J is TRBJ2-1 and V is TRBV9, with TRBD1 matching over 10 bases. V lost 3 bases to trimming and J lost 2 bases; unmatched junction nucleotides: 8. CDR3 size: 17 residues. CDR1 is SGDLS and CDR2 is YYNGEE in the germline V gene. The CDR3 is CASSAPSTGGAYNEQFF. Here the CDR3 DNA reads TGTGCCAGCAGCGCGCCATCGACAGGGGGCGCCTACAATGAGCAGTTCTTC.

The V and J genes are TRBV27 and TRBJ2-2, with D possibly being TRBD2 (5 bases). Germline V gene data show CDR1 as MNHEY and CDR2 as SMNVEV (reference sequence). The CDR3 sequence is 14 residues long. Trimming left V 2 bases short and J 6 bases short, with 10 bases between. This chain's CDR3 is CASSLPGVAGELFF. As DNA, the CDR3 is TGTGCCAGCAGTTTACCCGGGGTAGCCGGGGAGCTGTTTTTT.

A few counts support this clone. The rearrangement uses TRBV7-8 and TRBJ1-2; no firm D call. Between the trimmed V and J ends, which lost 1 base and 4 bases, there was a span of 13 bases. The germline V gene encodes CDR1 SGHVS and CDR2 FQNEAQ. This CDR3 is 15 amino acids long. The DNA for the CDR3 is TGTGCCAGCAGCTTAGGCGGCCACGGCGGCTATGGCTACACCTTC. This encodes CASSLGGHGGYGYTF.

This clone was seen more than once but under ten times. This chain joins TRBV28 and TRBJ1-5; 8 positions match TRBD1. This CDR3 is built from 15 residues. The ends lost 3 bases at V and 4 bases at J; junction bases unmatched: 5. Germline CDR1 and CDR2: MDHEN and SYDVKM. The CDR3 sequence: CASSLTGQGNQPQHF. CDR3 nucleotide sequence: TGTGCCAGCAGTTTGACAGGACAGGGAAATCAGCCCCAGCATTTT. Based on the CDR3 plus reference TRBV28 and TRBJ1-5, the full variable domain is DVKVTQSSRYLVKRTGEKVFLECVQDMDHENMFWYRQDPGLGLRLIYFSYDVKMKEKGDIPEGYSVSREKKERFSLILESASTNQTSMYLCASSLTGQGNQPQHFGDGTRLSIL.

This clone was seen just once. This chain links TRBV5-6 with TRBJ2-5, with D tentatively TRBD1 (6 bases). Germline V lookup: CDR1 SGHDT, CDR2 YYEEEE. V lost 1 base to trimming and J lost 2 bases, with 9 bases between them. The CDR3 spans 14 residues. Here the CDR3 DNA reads TGTGCCAGCAGCTTGCAACAGGGTCAAGAGACCCAGTACTTC. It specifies CASSLQQGQETQYF. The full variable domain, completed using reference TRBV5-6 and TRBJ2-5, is DAGVTQSPTHLIKTRGQQVTLRCSPKSGHDTVSWYQQALGQGPQFIFQYYEEEERQRGNFPDRFSGHQFPNYSSELNVNALLLGDSALYLCASSLQQGQETQYFGPGTRLLVL.

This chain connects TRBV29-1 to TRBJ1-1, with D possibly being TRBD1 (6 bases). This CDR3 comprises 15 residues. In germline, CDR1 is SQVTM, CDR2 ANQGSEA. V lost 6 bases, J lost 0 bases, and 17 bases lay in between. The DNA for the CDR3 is TGCAGCGTGGCTACAGACAGGCTCATGAACACTGAAGCTTTCTTT. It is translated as CSVATDRLMNTEAFF.

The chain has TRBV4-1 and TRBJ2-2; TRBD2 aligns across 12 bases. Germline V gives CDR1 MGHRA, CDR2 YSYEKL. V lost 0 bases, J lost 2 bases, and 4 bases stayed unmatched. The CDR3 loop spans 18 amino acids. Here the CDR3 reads CASSQDGLAGPNTGELFF. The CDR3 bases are TGCGCCAGCAGCCAAGACGGACTAGCGGGACCCAACACCGGGGAGCTGTTTTTT.

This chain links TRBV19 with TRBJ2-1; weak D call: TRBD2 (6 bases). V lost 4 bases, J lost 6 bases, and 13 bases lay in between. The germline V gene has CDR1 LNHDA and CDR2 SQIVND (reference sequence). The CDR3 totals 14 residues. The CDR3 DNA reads TGTGCCAGTAGTAGGCGGGATTTGAGCAATGAGCAGTTCTTC. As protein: CASSRRDLSNEQFF.

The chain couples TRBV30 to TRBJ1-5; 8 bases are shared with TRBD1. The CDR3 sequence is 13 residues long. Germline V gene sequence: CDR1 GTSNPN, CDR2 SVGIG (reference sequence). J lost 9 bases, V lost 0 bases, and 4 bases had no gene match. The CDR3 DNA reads TGTGCCTGGAGTGTACGGGGGACAGGGCCCCAGCATTTT. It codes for CAWSVRGTGPQHF.

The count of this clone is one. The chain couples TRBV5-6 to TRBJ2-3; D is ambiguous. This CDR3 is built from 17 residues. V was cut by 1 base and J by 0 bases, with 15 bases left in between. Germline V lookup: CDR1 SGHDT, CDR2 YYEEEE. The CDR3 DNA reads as TGTGCCAGCAGCTTGTTGGGCGACGGCGCTAGCACAGATACGCAGTATTTT. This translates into CASSLLGDGASTDTQYF.

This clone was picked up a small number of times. This chain's CDR3 is CASSPMTSGYTDTQYF. In DNA form, the CDR3 reads TGTGCCAGCTCTCCAATGACTAGCGGGTACACAGATACGCAGTATTTT. This sequence joins TRBV18 and TRBJ2-3; 10 bases match TRBD2. The junction had 8 bases not matched to a gene; V was cut back by 6 bases and J by 2 bases. Germline V CDR1 and CDR2: KGHSH, LQKENI. The CDR3 consists of 16 residues.

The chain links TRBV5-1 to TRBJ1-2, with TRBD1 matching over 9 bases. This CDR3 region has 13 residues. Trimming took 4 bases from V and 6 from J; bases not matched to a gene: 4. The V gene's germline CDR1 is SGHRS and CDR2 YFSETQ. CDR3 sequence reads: CASSKGQGDGYTF. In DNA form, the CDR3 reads TGCGCCAGCAGCAAGGGACAGGGTGATGGCTACACCTTC.

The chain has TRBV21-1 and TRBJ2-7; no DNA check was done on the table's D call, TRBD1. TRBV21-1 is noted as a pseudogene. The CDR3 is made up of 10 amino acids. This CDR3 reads CASSKDIPGF. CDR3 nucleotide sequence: TGTGCCAGCAGCAAGGACATCCCCGGCTTC.

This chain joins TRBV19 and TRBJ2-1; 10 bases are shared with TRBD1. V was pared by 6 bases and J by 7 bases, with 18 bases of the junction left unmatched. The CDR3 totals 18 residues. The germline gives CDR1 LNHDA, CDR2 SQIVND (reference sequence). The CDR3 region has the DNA TGTGCCAGTAGCGAGACAGGGGGCGTAATCGGATCTGGAAATGAGCAGTTCTTC. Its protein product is CASSETGGVIGSGNEQFF. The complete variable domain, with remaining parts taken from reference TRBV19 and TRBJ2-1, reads DGGITQSPKYLFRKEGQNVTLSCEQNLNHDAMYWYRQDPGQGLRLIYYSQIVNDFQKGDIAEGYSVSREKKESFPLTVTSAQKNPTAFYLCASSETGGVIGSGNEQFFGPGTRLTVL.

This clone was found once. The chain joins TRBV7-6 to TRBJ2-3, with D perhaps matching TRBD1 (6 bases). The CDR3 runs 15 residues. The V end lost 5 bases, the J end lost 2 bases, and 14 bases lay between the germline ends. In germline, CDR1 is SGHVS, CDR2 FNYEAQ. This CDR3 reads CASSRGGGPTDTQYF. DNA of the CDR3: TGTGCCAGCAGCCGAGGGGGTGGCCCCACAGATACGCAGTATTTT.

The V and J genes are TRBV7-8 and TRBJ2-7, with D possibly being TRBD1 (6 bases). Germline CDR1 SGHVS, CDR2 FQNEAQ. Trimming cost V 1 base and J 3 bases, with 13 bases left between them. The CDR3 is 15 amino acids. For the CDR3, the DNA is TGTGCCAGCAGCTTAGGAACAGGGTTCAACTACGAGCAGTACTTC. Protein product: CASSLGTGFNYEQYF.

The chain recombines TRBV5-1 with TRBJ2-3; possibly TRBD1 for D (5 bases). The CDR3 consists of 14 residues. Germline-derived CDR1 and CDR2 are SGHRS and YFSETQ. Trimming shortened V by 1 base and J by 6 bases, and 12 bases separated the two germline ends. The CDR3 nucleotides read TGCGCCAGCAGCTTGCAGGGCCAGGAGGATACGCAGTATTTT. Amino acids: CASSLQGQEDTQYF. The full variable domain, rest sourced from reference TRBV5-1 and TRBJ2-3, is KAGVTQTPRYLIKTRGQQVTLSCSPISGHRSVSWYQQTPGQGLQFLFEYFSETQRNKGNFPGRFSGRQFSNSRSEMNVSTLELGDSALYLCASSLQGQEDTQYFGPGTRLTVL.

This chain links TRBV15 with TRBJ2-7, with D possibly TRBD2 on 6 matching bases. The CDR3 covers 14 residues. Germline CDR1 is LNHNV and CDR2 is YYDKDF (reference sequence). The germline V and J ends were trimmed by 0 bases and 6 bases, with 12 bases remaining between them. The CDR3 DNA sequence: TGTGCCACCAGCAGAGATCCGGGGGAACCCGAGCAGTACTTC. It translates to CATSRDPGEPEQYF.

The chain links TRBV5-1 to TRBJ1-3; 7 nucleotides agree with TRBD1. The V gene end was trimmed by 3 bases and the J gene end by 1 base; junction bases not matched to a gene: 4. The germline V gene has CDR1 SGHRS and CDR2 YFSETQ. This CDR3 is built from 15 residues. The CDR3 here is CASSSWTGSGNTIYF. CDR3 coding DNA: TGCGCCAGCAGCTCATGGACAGGATCTGGAAACACCATATATTTT.